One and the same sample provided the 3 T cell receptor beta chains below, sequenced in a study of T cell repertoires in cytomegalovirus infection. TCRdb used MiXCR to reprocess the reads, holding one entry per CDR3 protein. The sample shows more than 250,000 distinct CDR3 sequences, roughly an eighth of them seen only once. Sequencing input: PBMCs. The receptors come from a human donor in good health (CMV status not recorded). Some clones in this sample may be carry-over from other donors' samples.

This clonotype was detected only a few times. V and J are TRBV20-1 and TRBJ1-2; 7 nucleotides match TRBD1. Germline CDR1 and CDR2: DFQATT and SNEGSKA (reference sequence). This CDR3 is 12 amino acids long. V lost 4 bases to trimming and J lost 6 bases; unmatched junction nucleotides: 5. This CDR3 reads CSAITTGDGYTF. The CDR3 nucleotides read TGCAGTGCTATAACTACAGGGGATGGCTACACCTTC.

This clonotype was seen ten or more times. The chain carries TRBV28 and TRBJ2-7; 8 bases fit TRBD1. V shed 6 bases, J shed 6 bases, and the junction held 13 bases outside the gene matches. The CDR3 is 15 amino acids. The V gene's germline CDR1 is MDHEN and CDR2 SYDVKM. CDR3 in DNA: TGTGCCAGCAGCTACGACAGGGGCGCCTCCGGCGAGCAGTACTTC. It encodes CASSYDRGASGEQYF.

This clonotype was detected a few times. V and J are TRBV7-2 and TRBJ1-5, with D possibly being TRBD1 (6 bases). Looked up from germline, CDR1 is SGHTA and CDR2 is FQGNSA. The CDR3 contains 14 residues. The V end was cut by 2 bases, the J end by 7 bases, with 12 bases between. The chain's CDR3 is CASSLSRGPQPQHF. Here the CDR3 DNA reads TGTGCCAGCAGCTTAAGCAGGGGCCCCCAGCCCCAGCATTTT.